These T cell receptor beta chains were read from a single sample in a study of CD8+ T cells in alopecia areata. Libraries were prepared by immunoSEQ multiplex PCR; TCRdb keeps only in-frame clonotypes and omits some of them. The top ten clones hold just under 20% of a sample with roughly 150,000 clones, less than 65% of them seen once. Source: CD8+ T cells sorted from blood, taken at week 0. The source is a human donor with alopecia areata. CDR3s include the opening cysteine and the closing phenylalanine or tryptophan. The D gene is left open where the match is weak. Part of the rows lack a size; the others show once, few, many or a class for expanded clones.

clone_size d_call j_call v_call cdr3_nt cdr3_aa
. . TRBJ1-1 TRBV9 TGTGCCAGCAGCGTAGCCCTGAACACTGAAGCTTTCTTT CASSVALNTEAFF
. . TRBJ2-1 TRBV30 TGTGCCTGGGGGCAGGGGACACACAATGAGCAGTTCTTC CAWGQGTHNEQFF
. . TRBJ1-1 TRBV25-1 TGTGCCAGCGAAACGGGGTCCACTGAAGCTTTCTTT CASETGSTEAFF
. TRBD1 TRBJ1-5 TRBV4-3 TGCGCCAGCAGCCAAGGACAGGGTAATCAGCCCCAGCATTTT CASSQGQGNQPQHF
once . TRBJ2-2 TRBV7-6 TGTGCCAGCAGCTTAGGCACAGGGTTAACCGGGGAGCTGTTTTTT CASSLGTGLTGELFF
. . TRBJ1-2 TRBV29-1 TGCAGCTATGGACAGCTGTATGGCTACACCTTC CSYGQLYGYTF
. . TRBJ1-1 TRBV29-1 TGCAGCGTTGTAGGGAGGGCTGAAGCTTTCTTT CSVVGRAEAFF
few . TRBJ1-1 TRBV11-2 TGTGCCAGCAGCTTAAACAGTGAAGCTTTCTTT CASSLNSEAFF
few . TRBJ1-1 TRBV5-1 TGCGCCAGCAGCTTGAGTCGCGGCAGGAACACTGAAGCTTTCTTT CASSLSRGRNTEAFF
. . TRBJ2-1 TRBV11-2 TGTGCCAGCAGCCCGACTGACTACAATGAGCAGTTCTTC CASSPTDYNEQFF
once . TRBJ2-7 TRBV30 TGTGCCTGGAGTGCCCAATCCGAGCAGTACTTC CAWSAQSEQYF
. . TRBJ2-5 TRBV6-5 TGTGCCAGCAGGGGCGAGACCCAGTACTTC CASRGETQYF
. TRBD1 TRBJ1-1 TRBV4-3 TGCGCCAGCAGCCAAGAGACTGGGGGACAGGGGTTCGCTTTCTTT CASSQETGGQGFAFF
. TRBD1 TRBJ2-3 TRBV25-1 TGTGCCAGCAGTGCCGGGACAGGGGTTACAGATACGCAGTATTTT CASSAGTGVTDTQYF
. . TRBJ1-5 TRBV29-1 TGCAGCGTTGAACGGGGGCCAACGGTGCAGCCCCAGCATTTT CSVERGPTVQPQHF
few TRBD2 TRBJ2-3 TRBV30 TGTGCCTGGAGTGTCGGTAGCGGGGGTTCCTATACGCAGTATTTT CAWSVGSGGSYTQYF
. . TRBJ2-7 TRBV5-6 TGTGCCAGCAGCGACCAGGGGGGGAGATTTTACGAGCAGTACTTC CASSDQGGRFYEQYF
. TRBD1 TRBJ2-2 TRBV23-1 TGCGCCAGCAGTCATCCGGGACAGGGGTTCACCGGGGAGCTGTTTTTT CASSHPGQGFTGELFF
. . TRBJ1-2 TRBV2 TGTGCCAGCAGGACAGGAGATGGCTACACCTTC CASRTGDGYTF
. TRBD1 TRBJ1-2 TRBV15 TGTGCCACCAGCAACAGGGGGCAGTACTATGGCTACACCTTC CATSNRGQYYGYTF
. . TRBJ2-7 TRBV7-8 TGTGCCAGCAGCTTAGGGGGAGGCTCCTACGAGCAGTACTTC CASSLGGGSYEQYF
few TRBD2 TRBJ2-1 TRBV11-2 TGTGCCAGCAGCTTAGGGGCGGGGGGGCCCAATGAGCAGTTCTTC CASSLGAGGPNEQFF
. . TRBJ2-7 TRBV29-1 TGCAGCGTTGAAGGTTCGGACAGCTACGAGCAGTACTTC CSVEGSDSYEQYF
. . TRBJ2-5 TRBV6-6 TGTGCCAGCACGCCCGGGGCCCAAGAGACCCAGTACTTC CASTPGAQETQYF
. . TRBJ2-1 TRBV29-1 TGCAGCGTTGTTGTGGGCAATGAGCAGTTCTTC CSVVVGNEQFF
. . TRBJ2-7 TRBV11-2 TGTGCCAGCAGCTTAGGAGACGAGCAGTACTTC CASSLGDEQYF
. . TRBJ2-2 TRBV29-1 TGCAGCGTTGCTGTCGGAAACACCGGGGAGCTGTTTTTT CSVAVGNTGELFF
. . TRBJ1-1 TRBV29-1 TGCAGCGTCCCAGGGGTAGGGATGAACACTGAAGCTTTCTTT CSVPGVGMNTEAFF
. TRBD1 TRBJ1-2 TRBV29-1 TGCAGCGTTGACGCACGGACAGGGGGCGACGTAGGCTACACCTTC CSVDARTGGDVGYTF
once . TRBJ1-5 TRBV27 TGTGCCAGCAGTTTACAGGGGAGGAGCAATCAGCCCCAGCATTTT CASSLQGRSNQPQHF
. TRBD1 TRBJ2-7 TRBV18 TGTGCCAGCTCACCGGACAGGGACCTTTCCCAAGGGGACTTC CASSPDRDLSQGDF
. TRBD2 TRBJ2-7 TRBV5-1 TGCGCCAGCAGCTCACGGACTAGCGAATACGAGCAGTACTTC CASSSRTSEYEQYF
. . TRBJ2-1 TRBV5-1 TGCGCCAGCAGCTTGGGGTTGCGAGGAGAAAAGTTCTTC CASSLGLRGEKFF
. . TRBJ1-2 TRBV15 TGTGCCACCAGCAGAGTTTCACAGACTAACTATGGCTACACCTTC CATSRVSQTNYGYTF
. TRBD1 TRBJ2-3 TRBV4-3 TGCGCCAGCAGCCAGACAGGGGGAGATACGCAGTATTTT CASSQTGGDTQYF
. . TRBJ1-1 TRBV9 TGTGCCAGCAGCGTAGTCTCTGAAGCTTTCTTT CASSVVSEAFF
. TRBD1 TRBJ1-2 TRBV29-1 TGCAGCGTTGTCGGTCGGGACAGGGACCTTAACTATGGCTACACCTTC CSVVGRDRDLNYGYTF
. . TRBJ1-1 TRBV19 TGTGCCAGTACCTACTCAGGAGGGACTGAAGCTTTCTTT CASTYSGGTEAFF
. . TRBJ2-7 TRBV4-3 TGCGCCAGCAGCCGGTATGGGCCCCGAAACTACGAGCAGTACTTC CASSRYGPRNYEQYF
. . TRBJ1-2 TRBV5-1 TGCGCCAGCAGCTTGAGGATCGGAGGGGAAAGCTACACCTTC CASSLRIGGESYTF
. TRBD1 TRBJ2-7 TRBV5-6 TGTGCCAGCAGCTTGGTACAGGGGGCCCCCTTGGAGCAGTACTTC CASSLVQGAPLEQYF
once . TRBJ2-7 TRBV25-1 TGTGCCAGCAGGCCGGGACACAACTACGAGCAGTACTTC CASRPGHNYEQYF
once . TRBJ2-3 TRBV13 TGTGCCAGCAGCTTAGTCGTCGGAAACAGCCAATACACAGATACGCAGTATTTT CASSLVVGNSQYTDTQYF
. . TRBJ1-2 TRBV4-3 TGCGCCAGCAGCCAAGATCCCAGGGCTGGCTACACCTTC CASSQDPRAGYTF
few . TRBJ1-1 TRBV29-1 TGCAGCGTTGGGCGCGCGGGGGGCACTGAAGCTTTCTTT CSVGRAGGTEAFF
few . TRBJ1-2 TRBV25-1 TGTGCCAGCAGTGAGGAGGTTTATGGCTACACCTTC CASSEEVYGYTF
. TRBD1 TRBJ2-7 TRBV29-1 TGCAGCGTGGGGACAGGGTTCGACGAGCAGTACTTC CSVGTGFDEQYF
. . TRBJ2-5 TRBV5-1 TGCGCCAGCAGCTTGGGGTCGGGACTGGGAGAGACCCAGTACTTC CASSLGSGLGETQYF